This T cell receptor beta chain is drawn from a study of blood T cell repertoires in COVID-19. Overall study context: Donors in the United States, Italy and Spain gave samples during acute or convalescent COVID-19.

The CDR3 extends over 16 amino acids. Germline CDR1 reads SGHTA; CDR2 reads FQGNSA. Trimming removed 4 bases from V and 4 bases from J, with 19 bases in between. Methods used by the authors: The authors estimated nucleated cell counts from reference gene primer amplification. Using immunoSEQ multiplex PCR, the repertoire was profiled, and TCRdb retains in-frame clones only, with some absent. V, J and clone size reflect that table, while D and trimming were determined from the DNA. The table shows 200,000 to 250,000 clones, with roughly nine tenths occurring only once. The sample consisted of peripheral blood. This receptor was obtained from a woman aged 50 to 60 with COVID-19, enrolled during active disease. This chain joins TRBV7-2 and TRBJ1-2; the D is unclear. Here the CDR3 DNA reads TGTGCCAGCAGCTCAGCGGCAGGCCAAAGAGCCTATGGCTACACCTTC. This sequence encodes CASSSAAGQRAYGYTF.